This TCR beta chain is drawn from a study of blood T cell repertoires in COVID-19. At the level of the study: Italy, Spain and the United States were the sources of the convalescent and acute COVID-19 samples.

In germline, CDR1 is SGHVS, CDR2 FNYEAQ. This CDR3 has 13 amino acids. The germline V and J ends were trimmed by 5 bases and 4 bases, with 11 bases remaining between them. How the authors handled the data: Amplification of reference gene primers provided the estimated nucleated cell counts. Here immunoSEQ multiplex PCR was the method, and the copy in TCRdb shows in-frame clones only, minus some. The V and J calls and clone size were taken over from that table, and D and trimming were inferred from the DNA. The sample holds about 230,000 clones; approximately 87% are singletons and the top ten take just over 2.5%.

Input material: peripheral blood. J is TRBJ1-1 and V is TRBV7-6, with D possibly being TRBD1 (5 bases). This sequence originates from a woman aged 70 to 79 with active or convalescent COVID-19. Here the CDR3 reads CASSPRQSTEAFF. In DNA, the CDR3 is TGTGCCAGCAGCCCTAGACAGTCCACTGAAGCTTTCTTT.